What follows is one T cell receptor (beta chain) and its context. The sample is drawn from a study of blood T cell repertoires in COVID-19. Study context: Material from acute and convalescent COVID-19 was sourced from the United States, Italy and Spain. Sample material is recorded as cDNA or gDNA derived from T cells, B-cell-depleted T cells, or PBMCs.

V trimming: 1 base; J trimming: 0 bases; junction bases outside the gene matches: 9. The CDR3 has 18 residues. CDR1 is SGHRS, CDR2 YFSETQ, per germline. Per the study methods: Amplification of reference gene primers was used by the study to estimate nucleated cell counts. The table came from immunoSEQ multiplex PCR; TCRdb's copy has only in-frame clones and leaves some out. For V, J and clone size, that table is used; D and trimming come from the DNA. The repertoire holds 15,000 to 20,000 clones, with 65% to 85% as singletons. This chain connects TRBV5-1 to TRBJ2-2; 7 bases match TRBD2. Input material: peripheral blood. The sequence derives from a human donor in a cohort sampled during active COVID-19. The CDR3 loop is CASSLLPSGPANTGELFF. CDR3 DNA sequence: TGCGCCAGCAGCTTGCTGCCTAGCGGACCCGCGAACACCGGGGAGCTGTTTTTT. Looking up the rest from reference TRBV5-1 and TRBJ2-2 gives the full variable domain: KAGVTQTPRYLIKTRGQQVTLSCSPISGHRSVSWYQQTPGQGLQFLFEYFSETQRNKGNFPGRFSGRQFSNSRSEMNVSTLELGDSALYLCASSLLPSGPANTGELFFGEGSRLTVL.